Listed below are T cell receptor beta chains from one sample, sequenced in a study of graft-versus-host responses after intestinal transplantation. Antigens of these TCRs are unknown. Here immunoSEQ multiplex PCR was the method, and the copy in TCRdb shows in-frame clones only, minus some. In the table there are tens of thousands of clones, 75% to 90% of which are singletons. Here the sequenced sample was unstimulated CD4+ T cells sorted from spleen or lymph node cells, taken before transplant. These receptors were collected from a human donor who was the organ donor for an intestinal transplant. Both conserved end residues are part of each CDR3. A D gene is named only where the DNA matches it firmly. Size tells how often a clone was seen (once, few, many) or the class of an expanded clone, and some rows leave it out.

d_call	j_call	v_call	clone_size	cdr3_nt	cdr3_aa
TRBD1	TRBJ1-2	TRBV29-1	once	TGCAGCGTCCGCGCCCGACAGGGGGCGTCTTTCGTTGGCTACACCTTC	CSVRARQGASFVGYTF
NA	TRBJ2-5	TRBV6-5	NA	TGTGCCAGCAGTTACTCTCCGGGAGTAGGGGAGACCCAGTACTTC	CASSYSPGVGETQYF
NA	TRBJ1-1	TRBV5-5	few	TGTGCCAGCAGCACAGAGGGTGGGACTGAAGCTTTCTTT	CASSTEGGTEAFF
TRBD2	TRBJ2-1	TRBV15	NA	TGTGCCACCAGCAGAGATCTTCTAGCGGGGGGGCGAAATGAGCAGTTCTTC	CATSRDLLAGGRNEQFF
NA	TRBJ1-1	TRBV9	once	TGTGCCAGCAGCGTAGAGGGTCTATCAGGGACTGAAGCTTTCTTT	CASSVEGLSGTEAFF
NA	TRBJ1-4	TRBV6-1	NA	TGTGCCAGCTCGACAGGTGCAACTAATGAAAAACTGTTTTTT	CASSTGATNEKLFF
TRBD1	TRBJ1-1	TRBV7-8	NA	TGTGCCAGCCATCCGGGACAGCGCTCCCGGGAGGCTTTCTTT	CASHPGQRSREAFF
NA	TRBJ2-6	TRBV7-2	NA	TGTGCCAGCAGCTTTCTACGGTCTGGGGCCAACGTCCTGACTTTC	CASSFLRSGANVLTF
NA	TRBJ2-1	TRBV11-1	NA	TGTGCCAGCAGCTTAGATCGTAACAGGGCGAGGTTCTTC	CASSLDRNRARFF
NA	TRBJ1-6	TRBV28	few	TGTGCCAGCAGCGAGAGGACAGTGAATAATTCACCCCTCCACTTT	CASSERTVNNSPLHF